This T cell receptor (beta chain) emerged from a study of CD8+ T cells in alopecia areata. Sample treatment: oral pan-JAK inhibitor, 5-10 mg twice daily. Trimming removed 1 base from V and 0 bases from J; junction bases left unmatched: 5. This CDR3 comprises 19 residues. CDR1 is SGHNT and CDR2 is YYREEE in the germline V gene (reference sequence). Once RNA had been extracted, it was reverse transcribed into cDNA to act as the sequencing template. Profiling relied on immunoSEQ multiplex PCR, and the TCRdb table lists in-frame clones only, not all of them. The data show 150,000 to 200,000 clones, 58% seen once.

V and J are TRBV5-4 and TRBJ2-3; 16 nucleotides line up with TRBD2. The source of this sequence is a human donor with alopecia areata. The sample in question was CD4+ T cells sorted from blood, obtained at week 24, from a patient treated with tofacitinib. The CDR3 nucleotides read TGTGCCAGCAGCTTGCCGGGACTAGCGGGGGGGCCTAGCACAGATACGCAGTATTTT. Its protein product is CASSLPGLAGGPSTDTQYF.